This is a list of T cell receptor beta chains from one sample in a study of T cells in Graves' hyperthyroidism and ophthalmopathy. TCRdb analysed the multiplex PCR reads with MiXCR anew, one entry per CDR3 protein. The data hold approximately 600,000 distinct CDR3 sequences, with around 20% observed a single time. Sequencing was done on a sample of blood. All receptors derive from a young man with Graves' ophthalmopathy. Both conserved end residues are part of each CDR3. The D gene is left open where the match is weak.

j_call: TRBJ2-7
d_call: TRBD1
v_call: TRBV20-1
cdr3_aa: CSARGDRGPGGYYEQYF

j_call: TRBJ2-7
d_call: .
v_call: TRBV5-1
cdr3_aa: CASSPDGGPYEQYF

j_call: TRBJ2-2
d_call: TRBD1
v_call: TRBV30
cdr3_aa: CAWSWTGDTGELFF

j_call: TRBJ2-7
d_call: .
v_call: TRBV11-1
cdr3_aa: CASSSQPTAGQYF

j_call: TRBJ2-3
d_call: TRBD2
v_call: TRBV5-1
cdr3_aa: CASSPNGLADTDTQYF

j_call: TRBJ1-2
d_call: .
v_call: TRBV20-1
cdr3_aa: CSATSGTDNYGYTF

j_call: TRBJ2-3
d_call: .
v_call: TRBV11-2
cdr3_aa: CASSLISIRDADTQYF

j_call: TRBJ1-1
d_call: .
v_call: TRBV7-3
cdr3_aa: CASSATGTSEAFF

j_call: TRBJ1-2
d_call: TRBD1
v_call: TRBV12-3/TRBV12-4
cdr3_aa: CASSSGLSRGYRGYTF

j_call: TRBJ1-2
d_call: .
v_call: TRBV12-3/TRBV12-4
cdr3_aa: CASTTLDSLYGYTF

j_call: TRBJ1-5
d_call: TRBD1
v_call: TRBV12-3/TRBV12-4
cdr3_aa: CASSFRTGGADQPQHF

j_call: TRBJ2-3
d_call: .
v_call: TRBV6-2/TRBV6-3
cdr3_aa: CASSYSPLNTQYF

j_call: TRBJ2-5
d_call: .
v_call: TRBV4-2
cdr3_aa: CASSQDWAQETQYF

j_call: TRBJ2-1
d_call: .
v_call: TRBV5-1
cdr3_aa: CASSFLDQGIDEQFF

j_call: TRBJ1-1
d_call: .
v_call: TRBV7-2
cdr3_aa: CASSRSLGQLATEAFF

j_call: TRBJ2-7
d_call: .
v_call: TRBV2
cdr3_aa: CASINGISDEQYF

j_call: TRBJ2-1
d_call: .
v_call: TRBV5-1
cdr3_aa: CASSLEVGTRPYNEQFF

j_call: TRBJ2-7
d_call: .
v_call: TRBV28
cdr3_aa: CASSSGQYEQYF

j_call: TRBJ2-5
d_call: TRBD1
v_call: TRBV10-3
cdr3_aa: CAIRARGGQGEETQYF

j_call: TRBJ2-1
d_call: .
v_call: TRBV7-2
cdr3_aa: CASSPRPWDRRDEQFF